The rows below give T cell receptor beta chains drawn from one sample of a study of identifying expanded T cells in peripheral blood. Some clones are missing from TCRdb's copy, which holds only in-frame ones; the method was immunoSEQ multiplex PCR. Of about 85,000 clones listed, 88% are singletons. Sequencing was done on a sample of blood. Source of these receptors: a person aged 18 to 70 in good health. The CDR3 runs from the conserved cysteine through the conserved F or W. A D gene is named only where the DNA matches it firmly. Only part of the rows carry a size: once, few, many, or a class if the clone is expanded.

clone size	V gene	D gene	J gene	CDR3 protein	CDR3 DNA
.	TRBV5-8	.	TRBJ1-1	CASSTRGGVNTEAFF	TGTGCCAGCAGCACCCGCGGGGGAGTGAACACTGAAGCTTTCTTT
.	TRBV21-1	.	TRBJ1-2	CASSKGVEEAVGYTF	TGTGCCAGCAGCAAAGGTGTGGAAGAAGCGGTTGGCTACACCTTC
.	TRBV5-1	.	TRBJ1-1	CASGYRGMNTEAFF	TGCGCCAGCGGATACAGAGGTATGAACACTGAAGCTTTCTTT
.	TRBV2	.	TRBJ1-4	CASSEEGLTNEKLFF	TGTGCCAGCAGTGAAGAGGGGCTGACTAATGAAAAACTGTTTTTT
few	TRBV6-5	TRBD1	TRBJ1-2	CASRTGNYGYTF	TGTGCCAGCAGGACAGGGAACTATGGCTACACCTTC
.	TRBV14	.	TRBJ2-3	CASSQILGPDTQYF	TGTGCCAGCAGCCAAATTCTAGGGCCGGATACGCAGTATTTT
.	TRBV7-9	.	TRBJ2-1	CASSPPGRSNEQFF	TGTGCCAGCAGCCCTCCGGGACGTTCTAATGAGCAGTTCTTC
.	TRBV4-2	.	TRBJ1-6	CASSQDFGISSYNSPLHF	TGTGCCAGCAGCCAAGATTTTGGGATAAGCTCCTATAATTCACCCCTCCACTTT
.	TRBV29-1	.	TRBJ2-2	CSVPIGPGELFF	TGCAGCGTACCGATTGGGCCCGGGGAGCTGTTTTTT
.	TRBV14	.	TRBJ2-5	CASSQDSGPPLETQYF	TGTGCCAGCAGCCAAGATTCTGGACCGCCCTTGGAGACCCAGTACTTC
.	TRBV9	TRBD1	TRBJ2-2	CASTGAMRGQNTGELFF	TGTGCCAGCACCGGGGCGATGAGGGGGCAGAACACCGGGGAGCTGTTTTTT
.	TRBV5-1	TRBD2	TRBJ2-7	CASSRLAGGLYEQYF	TGCGCCAGCAGTCGACTAGCGGGGGGCCTCTACGAGCAGTACTTC
.	TRBV6-6	.	TRBJ1-2	CASSYDSLNGYTF	TGTGCCAGCAGTTACGACTCATTAAATGGCTACACCTTC
few	TRBV7-9	.	TRBJ1-2	CASSGTLRGYTF	TGTGCCAGCAGCGGCACTCTACGGGGCTACACCTTC
.	TRBV5-1	.	TRBJ1-5	CASSPLPVGSNQPQHF	TGCGCCAGCAGCCCGCTGCCTGTAGGGAGCAATCAGCCCCAGCATTTT
.	TRBV7-9	.	TRBJ2-7	CASSLETRPDYEQYF	TGTGCCAGCAGCCTAGAGACACGGCCGGACTACGAGCAGTACTTC
.	TRBV5-1	TRBD2	TRBJ2-1	CASSLPGGPYNEQFF	TGCGCCAGCAGCCTGCCGGGGGGGCCCTACAATGAGCAGTTCTTC
.	TRBV11-3	.	TRBJ1-1	CASSLSLGTEAFF	TGTGCCAGCAGCTTGTCGTTGGGGACTGAAGCTTTCTTT
.	TRBV11-2	.	TRBJ2-7	CASSLALGVAYEQYF	TGTGCCAGCAGCTTAGCTTTGGGGGTAGCCTACGAGCAGTACTTC
.	TRBV2	TRBD2	TRBJ2-3	CASSILAEDTQYF	TGTGCCAGCAGTATACTAGCGGAAGATACGCAGTATTTT
.	TRBV7-2	.	TRBJ2-7	CASSPAVGGSYEQYF	TGTGCCAGCAGCCCAGCGGTGGGGGGCTCCTACGAGCAGTACTTC
.	TRBV6-4	TRBD2	TRBJ2-3	CASSGGGATDTQYF	TGTGCCAGCAGTGGCGGGGGGGCAACAGATACGCAGTATTTT
.	TRBV28	.	TRBJ1-6	CASSRNVGGGLHF	TGTGCCAGCAGCCGTAACGTGGGGGGTGGCCTCCACTTT
.	TRBV5-1	.	TRBJ2-3	CASSQDSLGDTQYF	TGCGCCAGCAGCCAGGACAGCTTGGGGGATACGCAGTATTTT
.	TRBV4-2	TRBD2	TRBJ2-3	CASSQQLAGGPGDTQYF	TGTGCCAGCAGCCAACAACTAGCGGGGGGGCCAGGAGATACGCAGTATTTT
once	TRBV4-2	.	TRBJ2-1	CASSQEIGRDEQFF	TGTGCCAGCAGCCAAGAAATTGGCAGGGATGAGCAGTTCTTC